This T cell receptor beta chain was profiled in a study of blood T cell repertoires in COVID-19 (dated by TCRdb to 2019 to 2021). Study-wide context: The collaborator samples originated in the United States, Italy and Spain and spanned the acute and convalescent phases of COVID-19. The samples were drawn from two sources: the first 160 participants of the ongoing ImmuneRACE study, and 1,000 to 1,500 subjects contributed by 6 global collaborators. Nearly every sample came with metadata listing a de-identified subject ID, COVID-19 status, age in years and sex. A freely available public database, intended as a resource for researchers studying the immune response to SARS-CoV-2, is where the repertoires were released. The dataset comprised deeply sampled blood TCRbeta repertoires from subjects exposed to, actively infected with, or recovered from COVID-19. The material from the prospective study consisted of cDNA or gDNA derived from T cells, B-cell-depleted T cells, or PBMCs. Where available, HLA class I and class II types were obtained from metadata supplied by the sample provider rather than from assay-based typing.

General findings and caveats noted by the study authors: How much clinical and demographic metadata was included differed by source and by participant, and the metadata was provided uncurated.

Worth noting for this clone: The clone's antigen remains unknown. Base qualities were left out, and no much larger clone turns up one base away.

Per the germline V gene, KGHSH is the CDR1 and LQKENI is the CDR2. From cysteine to phenylalanine, the CDR3 is 17 amino acids long. The read is trimmed to its CDR3 DNA, 51 bases read in frame from base 1. V is shortened by 6 bases, J by 0 bases, and the region joining them spans 18 bases. Enrolling through a virtual design, the prospective study's participants ranged in age from roughly 18 to 89 years and lived across 24 United States geographic areas. Cohort assignment in the prospective study relied on participant-reported clinical history from a screening survey and a study questionnaire. Exposed participants had been in contact, within 2 weeks of entering the study, with a person who had a PCR-confirmed or clinician-diagnosed case of COVID-19. Each participant in the prospective study had whole blood, serum and a nasopharyngeal or oropharyngeal swab collected by mobile phlebotomists. Prospective study participants could optionally give additional blood draws and questionnaires over an approximately two-month period. Before DNA extraction, blood samples from the prospective study were shipped at room temperature or frozen.

The immunoSEQ Assay, a bias-controlled multiplex PCR, was used to amplify TCRbeta CDR3 regions from genomic DNA. The study's processing was this. The number of nucleated cells in each sample was estimated from the amplification of reference gene primers within the assay. Sequence reads were collapsed and filtered to measure the absolute abundance of every unique TCRbeta CDR3 rearrangement. For each sample, productive Simpson clonality was calculated as the square root of Simpson's diversity index across productive rearrangements. TCRdb took this table from immuneACCESS and kept in-frame rearrangements with V and J called. Such tables lack part of the clones; where checked against another copy, unresolved V genes explain under half of the gap, and the rest is unexplained. V and J calls plus clone size are reproduced from that table; the DNA served to infer D and trimming. Present in this sample are roughly 400,000 clones, about 88% of which were seen just once. About 1.5% of the sample goes to the ten largest clones.

Sequenced sample: PBMCs or T cells enriched from blood (not recorded which). The chain uses TRBV18 and TRBJ2-1, with TRBD2 perhaps the D gene, on 5 matching bases. This clonotype originated in a woman between 18 and 29 years old who had been exposed to COVID-19. The CDR3 region reads CASSLLEDFGSYNEQFF. The DNA sequence is as follows: TGTGCCAGCTCCCTTCTTGAGGACTTTGGCTCCTACAATGAGCAGTTCTTC.